A single sample gave rise to the 24 T cell receptor beta chains below, sequenced in a study of T cells expressing NK-cell markers. TCRdb reanalyzed the 5' RACE reads and collapses them to one entry per CDR3 protein, without DNA. In total, the table holds about 370,000 distinct CDR3 sequences. The sample taken for sequencing was blood T cells: a sorted CD56 or NKG2C T cell subset, CD4+ or CD8+ T cells, or bulk PBMC T cells (not recorded which). The receptors derive from a woman aged 45 to 65 in good health.

CDR3 amino acids: CSADSGTTETQYF. The chain employs TRBV29-1 and TRBJ2-5; TCRdb lists TRBD2, though no DNA is available to test this call. The CDR3 covers 13 residues. Per germline, CDR1 SQVTM and CDR2 ANQGSEA. Combining the CDR3 with reference TRBV29-1 and TRBJ2-5 gives the whole variable domain SAVISQKPSRDICQRGTSLTIQCQVDSQVTMMFWYRQQPGQSLTLIATANQGSEATYESGFVIDKFPISRPNLTFSTLTVSNMSPEDSSIYLCSADSGTTETQYFGPGTRLLVL.

The chain links TRBV7-9 to TRBJ2-1; the D call of TRBD2 rests on TCRdb alone, since no DNA is present to check it. The CDR3 sequence is 16 residues long. Germline CDR1 and CDR2: SEHNR and FQNEAQ (reference sequence). This CDR3 reads CASSLGLLASKNEQFF.

The rearrangement uses TRBV4-1 and TRBJ2-7; TCRdb gives TRBD2 as the D gene, but with no DNA this cannot be confirmed. CDR1 and CDR2 from the germline V gene are MGHRA and YSYEKL. The CDR3 totals 14 residues. The CDR3 sequence is CASSHGAGGYEQYF.

V and J are TRBV28 and TRBJ2-7; TCRdb lists TRBD1, though no DNA is available to test this call. Germline loops: CDR1 MDHEN, CDR2 SYDVKM. The CDR3 totals 14 residues. CDR3 residues: CASRLTDRGYEQYF.

This rearrangement joins TRBV12-5 to TRBJ2-7; TCRdb reports TRBD2, a call that lacks DNA to check it against. Per the germline V gene, CDR1 is LGHNT and CDR2 is FRNRAP. The CDR3 spans 12 residues. CDR3 sequence: CASGLAGHEQYF.

The chain combines TRBV19 with TRBJ1-4. Germline CDR1 and CDR2: LNHDA and SQIVND (reference sequence). The CDR3 is made up of 12 amino acids. CDR3 sequence reads: CASSMIDEKLFF. The full variable domain, its missing parts supplied by reference TRBV19 and TRBJ1-4, is DGGITQSPKYLFRKEGQNVTLSCEQNLNHDAMYWYRQDPGQGLRLIYYSQIVNDFQKGDIAEGYSVSREKKESFPLTVTSAQKNPTAFYLCASSMIDEKLFFGSGTQLSVL.

The J gene is TRBJ2-3, the V gene TRBV6-2 or TRBV6-3; TCRdb's assignment of TRBD2 cannot be checked, as there is no DNA. Germline V gene sequence: CDR1 MNHEY, CDR2 SVGEGT. This CDR3 region has 14 residues. CDR3 residues: CASKASGSVNTQYF.

J is TRBJ1-1 and V is TRBV20-1; the TRBD1 assignment by TCRdb is unverifiable without DNA. This CDR3 region has 16 residues. CDR1 and CDR2 from the germline V gene are DFQATT and SNEGSKA (reference sequence). The CDR3 protein is CSARVRAGARTTEAFF.

The chain combines TRBV20-1 with TRBJ2-5. The germline gives CDR1 DFQATT, CDR2 SNEGSKA (reference sequence). The CDR3 loop spans 13 amino acids. The chain's CDR3 is CSARDPSGRTQYF.

The genes are TRBV30 and TRBJ2-7; the D call from TCRdb, TRBD2, cannot be confirmed without DNA. From germline, CDR1 is GTSNPN and CDR2 SVGIG (reference sequence). The CDR3 covers 14 residues. CDR3 sequence reads: CAWRLAGSGYEQYF.

The V gene is TRBV11-2, the J gene TRBJ2-1; no DNA is available, so the TRBD2 call from TCRdb remains unchecked. This CDR3 region has 19 residues. From germline, CDR1 is SGHAT and CDR2 FQNNGV. The CDR3 protein is CASSFSLGLAGDAYNEQFF.

The chain has TRBV7-6 and TRBJ2-1. Germline lookup yields CDR1 SGHVS and CDR2 FNYEAQ. This CDR3 contains 13 residues. The CDR3 protein is CASSLQSVAEQFF.

V usage is TRBV10-3 and J usage is TRBJ2-7; the TRBD2 assignment by TCRdb is unverifiable without DNA. The germline CDR1 and CDR2 sequences are ENHRY and SYGVKD. The CDR3 runs to 15 residues. CDR3: CAISLEASGTYEQYF.

The rearrangement links TRBV11-2 to TRBJ2-2; the TRBD2 assignment by TCRdb is unverifiable without DNA. Germline lookup yields CDR1 SGHAT and CDR2 FQNNGV. CDR3 length: 16 residues. CDR3: CASSLGGGRYTGELFF.

The chain joins TRBV25-1 to TRBJ2-1; the D call of TRBD2 rests on TCRdb alone, since no DNA is present to check it. The CDR3 length is 16 residues. CDR1 and CDR2 from the germline V gene are MGHDK and SYGVNS. The CDR3: CASSPFLAGERNEQFF.

The gene calls are TRBV6-6 and TRBJ2-3; lacking DNA, the TRBD1 call made by TCRdb goes unchecked. CDR1 MNHNY and CDR2 SVGAGI come from the germline V gene (reference sequence). The CDR3 contains 15 residues. CDR3 sequence reads: CASSFRGPGTDTQYF.

This chain joins TRBV29-1 and TRBJ2-5; no DNA is available, so the TRBD1 call from TCRdb remains unchecked. Germline CDR1 and CDR2: SQVTM and ANQGSEA. This CDR3 has 14 amino acids. The CDR3 reads CSVELGTGGETQYF. Complete variable domain (other parts from reference TRBV29-1 and TRBJ2-5): SAVISQKPSRDICQRGTSLTIQCQVDSQVTMMFWYRQQPGQSLTLIATANQGSEATYESGFVIDKFPISRPNLTFSTLTVSNMSPEDSSIYLCSVELGTGGETQYFGPGTRLLVL.

The J gene is TRBJ2-7, the V gene TRBV15; with no DNA, the TCRdb D assignment of TRBD2 cannot be verified. The germline CDR1 and CDR2 sequences are LNHNV and YYDKDF (reference sequence). The CDR3 loop spans 20 amino acids. Here the CDR3 reads CATSKVAGPGLAGGPSEQYF.

This rearrangement joins TRBV12-3 or TRBV12-4 to TRBJ2-7. The CDR3 runs to 11 residues. The CDR3 here is CASSLAMEQYF.

This chain links TRBV13 with TRBJ1-1; as DNA is missing, the TRBD1 call by TCRdb cannot be tested. The CDR3 is made up of 20 amino acids. From germline, CDR1 is PRHDT and CDR2 FYEKMQ (reference sequence). CDR3 loop: CASSLYRRSQGKHLNTEAFF.

The chain joins TRBV5-1 to TRBJ1-1; with no DNA, the TCRdb D assignment of TRBD1 cannot be verified. CDR1 is SGHRS, CDR2 YFSETQ, per germline. The length of the CDR3 is 12 residues. CDR3 protein: CASPGPPLEAFF. Combining the CDR3 with reference TRBV5-1 and TRBJ1-1 gives the whole variable domain KAGVTQTPRYLIKTRGQQVTLSCSPISGHRSVSWYQQTPGQGLQFLFEYFSETQRNKGNFPGRFSGRQFSNSRSEMNVSTLELGDSALYLCASPGPPLEAFFGQGTRLTVV.

The rearrangement joins TRBV12-3 or TRBV12-4 to TRBJ1-1; TCRdb reports TRBD1, a call that lacks DNA to check it against. The CDR3 length is 13 residues. CDR3 amino acids: CASRPPGQGATFF.

This chain uses TRBV6-1 with TRBJ2-6; with no DNA, the TCRdb D assignment of TRBD1 cannot be verified. This CDR3 is built from 15 residues. Germline values: CDR1 MNHNS, CDR2 SASEGT. The CDR3 loop reads CASSWGKAGANVLTF.

The rearrangement links TRBV12-3 or TRBV12-4 to TRBJ2-7; absent DNA, TCRdb's TRBD1 call cannot be checked. This CDR3 has 12 residues. The CDR3 sequence is CASSSGGNEQYF.